The T cell receptor beta chain described here comes from a study of patients and donors after allogeneic stem cell transplantation. TCRdb recomputed calls from the RT-PCR reads with MiXCR, one row per CDR3 protein. The sample holds about a million distinct CDR3 sequences, roughly 18% seen once. From germline, CDR1 is DFQATT and CDR2 SNEGSKA (reference sequence). The ends were cut back, 4 bases at V and 4 bases at J, with 14 bases in the middle. The CDR3 is 13 residues long. Sequenced sample: blood, either unsorted or a sorted T cell fraction (not recorded which). The rearrangement joins TRBV20-1 to TRBJ2-7; perhaps TRBD2 as D (6 bases). This clonotype originated in a human donor who was either an allogeneic HSCT recipient or a stem cell or donor lymphocyte infusion donor (not recorded which). It is not recorded whose cells these are; they may come from a transplant donor. CDR3 in amino acids: CSATGTGSYEQYF. The CDR3 nucleotides are TGCAGTGCTACCGGGACTGGTTCATACGAGCAGTACTTC.